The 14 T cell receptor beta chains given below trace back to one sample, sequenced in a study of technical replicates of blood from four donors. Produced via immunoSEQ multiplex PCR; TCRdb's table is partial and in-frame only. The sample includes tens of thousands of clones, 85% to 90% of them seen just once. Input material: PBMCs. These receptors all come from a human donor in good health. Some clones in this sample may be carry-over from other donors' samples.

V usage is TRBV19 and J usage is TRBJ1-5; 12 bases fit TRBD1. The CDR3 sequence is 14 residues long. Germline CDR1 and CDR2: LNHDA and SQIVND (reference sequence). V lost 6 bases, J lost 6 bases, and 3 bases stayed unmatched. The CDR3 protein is CASSRDRGLQPQHF. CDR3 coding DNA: TGTGCCAGTAGCCGGGACAGGGGGCTTCAGCCCCAGCATTTT. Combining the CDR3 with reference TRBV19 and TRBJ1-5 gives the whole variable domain DGGITQSPKYLFRKEGQNVTLSCEQNLNHDAMYWYRQDPGQGLRLIYYSQIVNDFQKGDIAEGYSVSREKKESFPLTVTSAQKNPTAFYLCASSRDRGLQPQHFGDGTRLSIL.

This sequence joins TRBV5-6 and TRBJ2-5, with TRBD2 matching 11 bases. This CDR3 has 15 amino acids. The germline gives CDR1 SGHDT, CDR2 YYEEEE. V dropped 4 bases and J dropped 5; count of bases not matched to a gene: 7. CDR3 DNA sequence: TGTGCCAGCAGCACCCTAGCGGGAGGCCGGGAGACCCAGTACTTC. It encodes CASSTLAGGRETQYF.

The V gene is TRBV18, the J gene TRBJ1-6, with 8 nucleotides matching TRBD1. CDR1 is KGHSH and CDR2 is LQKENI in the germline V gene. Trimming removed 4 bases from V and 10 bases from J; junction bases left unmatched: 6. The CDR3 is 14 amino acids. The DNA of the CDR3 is TGTGCCAGCTCACAAGACAGGGGTCGGTCACCCCTCCACTTT. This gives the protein CASSQDRGRSPLHF.

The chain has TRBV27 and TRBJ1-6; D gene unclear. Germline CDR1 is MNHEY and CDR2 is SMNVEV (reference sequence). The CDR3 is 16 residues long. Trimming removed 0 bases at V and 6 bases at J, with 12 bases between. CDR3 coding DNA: TGTGCCAGCAGTTTATCCCGAGGAACCTCTAATTCACCCCTCCACTTT. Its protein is CASSLSRGTSNSPLHF.

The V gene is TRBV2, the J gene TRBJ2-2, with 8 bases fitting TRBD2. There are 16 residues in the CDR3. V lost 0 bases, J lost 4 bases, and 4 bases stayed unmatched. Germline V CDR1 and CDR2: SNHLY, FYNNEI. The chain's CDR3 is CASSEAWRGATGELFF. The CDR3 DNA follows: TGTGCCAGCAGTGAAGCGTGGCGGGGGGCCACCGGGGAGCTGTTTTTT.

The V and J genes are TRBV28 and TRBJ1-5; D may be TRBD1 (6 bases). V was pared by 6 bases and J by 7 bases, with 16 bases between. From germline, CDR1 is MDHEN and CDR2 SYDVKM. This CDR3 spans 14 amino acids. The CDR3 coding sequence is TGTGCCAGCAGCCCGACAGGAGGTCGGCAGCCCCAGCATTTT. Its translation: CASSPTGGRQPQHF.

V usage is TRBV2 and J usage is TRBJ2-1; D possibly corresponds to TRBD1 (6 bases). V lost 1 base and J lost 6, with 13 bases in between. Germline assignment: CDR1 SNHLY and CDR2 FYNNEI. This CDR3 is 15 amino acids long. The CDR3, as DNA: TGTGCCAGCAGTGAAGGTGGGGGCCGGGTCAATGAGCAGTTCTTC. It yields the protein CASSEGGGRVNEQFF. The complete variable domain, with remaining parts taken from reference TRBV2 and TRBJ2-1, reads EPEVTQTPSHQVTQMGQEVILRCVPISNHLYFYWYRQILGQKVEFLVSFYNNEISEKSEIFDDQFSVERPDGSNFTLKIRSTKLEDSAMYFCASSEGGGRVNEQFFGPGTRLTVL.

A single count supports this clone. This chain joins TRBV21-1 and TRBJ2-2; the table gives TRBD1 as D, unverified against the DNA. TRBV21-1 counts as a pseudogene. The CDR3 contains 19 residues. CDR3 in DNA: TGTGCCAGCAGCAGGGGAGCAGGGGGCGCGGATGAGGACACCGGGGAGCTGTTTTTT. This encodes CASSRGAGGADEDTGELFF.

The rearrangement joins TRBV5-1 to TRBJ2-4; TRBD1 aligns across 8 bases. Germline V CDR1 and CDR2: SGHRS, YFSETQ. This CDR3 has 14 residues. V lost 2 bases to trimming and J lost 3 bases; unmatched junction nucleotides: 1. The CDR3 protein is CASSLQGDKNIQYF. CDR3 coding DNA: TGCGCCAGCAGCTTACAGGGGGACAAAAACATTCAGTACTTC. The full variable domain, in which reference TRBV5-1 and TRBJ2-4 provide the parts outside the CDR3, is KAGVTQTPRYLIKTRGQQVTLSCSPISGHRSVSWYQQTPGQGLQFLFEYFSETQRNKGNFPGRFSGRQFSNSRSEMNVSTLELGDSALYLCASSLQGDKNIQYFGAGTRLSVL.

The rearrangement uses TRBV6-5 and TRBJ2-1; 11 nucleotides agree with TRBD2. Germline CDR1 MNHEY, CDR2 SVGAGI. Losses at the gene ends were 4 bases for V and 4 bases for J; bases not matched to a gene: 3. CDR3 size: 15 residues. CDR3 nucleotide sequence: TGTGCCAGCAGTTCGCTAGCGGGGGGTTACAATGAGCAGTTCTTC. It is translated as CASSSLAGGYNEQFF.

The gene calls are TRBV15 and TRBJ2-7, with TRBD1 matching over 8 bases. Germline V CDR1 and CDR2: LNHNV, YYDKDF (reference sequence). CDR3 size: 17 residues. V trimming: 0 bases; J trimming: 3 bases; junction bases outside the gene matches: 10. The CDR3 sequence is CATSRDVEAGGFYEQYF. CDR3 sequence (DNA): TGTGCCACCAGCAGAGATGTAGAGGCAGGGGGCTTCTACGAGCAGTACTTC. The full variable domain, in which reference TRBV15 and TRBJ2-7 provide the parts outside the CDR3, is DAMVIQNPRYQVTQFGKPVTLSCSQTLNHNVMYWYQQKSSQAPKLLFHYYDKDFNNEADTPDNFQSRRPNTSFCFLDIRSPGLGDTAMYLCATSRDVEAGGFYEQYFGPGTRLTVT.

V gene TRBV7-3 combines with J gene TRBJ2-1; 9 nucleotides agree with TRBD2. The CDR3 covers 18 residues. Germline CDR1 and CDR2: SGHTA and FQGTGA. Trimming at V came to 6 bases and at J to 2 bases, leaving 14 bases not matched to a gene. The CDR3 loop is CASRDPSGTNLPYNEQFF. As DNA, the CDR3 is TGTGCCAGCAGGGACCCTAGCGGGACCAACCTCCCCTACAATGAGCAGTTCTTC.

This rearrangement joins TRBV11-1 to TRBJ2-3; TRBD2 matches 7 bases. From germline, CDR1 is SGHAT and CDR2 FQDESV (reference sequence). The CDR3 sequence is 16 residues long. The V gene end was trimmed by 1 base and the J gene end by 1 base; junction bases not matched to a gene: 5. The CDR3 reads CASSLGPSGGTDTQYF. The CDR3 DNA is TGTGCCAGCAGCTTAGGTCCTAGCGGTGGCACAGATACGCAGTATTTT.

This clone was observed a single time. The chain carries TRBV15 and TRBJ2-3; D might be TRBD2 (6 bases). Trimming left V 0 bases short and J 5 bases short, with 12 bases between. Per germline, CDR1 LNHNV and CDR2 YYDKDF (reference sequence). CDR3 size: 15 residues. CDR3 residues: CATSRDGGQGDTQYF. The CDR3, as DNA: TGTGCCACCAGCAGAGATGGAGGGCAGGGAGATACGCAGTATTTT. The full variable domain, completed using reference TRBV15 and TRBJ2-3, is DAMVIQNPRYQVTQFGKPVTLSCSQTLNHNVMYWYQQKSSQAPKLLFHYYDKDFNNEADTPDNFQSRRPNTSFCFLDIRSPGLGDTAMYLCATSRDGGQGDTQYFGPGTRLTVL.